Described below is a single T cell receptor beta chain sequence and its context. The sample comes from a study of control samples from healthy donors and cancer patients. Here immunoSEQ multiplex PCR was the method, and the copy in TCRdb shows in-frame clones only, minus some. The sample carries tens of thousands of clones, 80% to 85% recorded once. Material for sequencing was PBMCs. This TCR derives from a man aged 55 to 70 with colorectal cancer.

CDR3 amino acids: CATSDSGTGSTDTQYF. CDR3 nucleotides: TGTGCCACCAGTGACTCCGGGACAGGGAGCACAGATACGCAGTATTTT. The chain employs TRBV24-1 and TRBJ2-3; 9 positions match TRBD1. Germline V CDR1 and CDR2: KGHDR, SFDVKD. Unmatched junction bases numbered 4, after V lost 4 bases and J lost 0 bases. The CDR3 runs 16 residues.